The 8 T cell receptor beta chains below were found in one sample sequenced in a study of somatic mutations in cytotoxic T cells in rheumatoid arthritis. Profiling relied on immunoSEQ multiplex PCR, and the TCRdb table lists in-frame clones only, not all of them. The sample yields 7,500 to 10,000 clones, approximately 79% seen once. The sample comprised CD8+ T cells sorted from blood. All receptors come from an adult with rheumatoid arthritis.

The J gene is TRBJ2-7, the V gene TRBV29-1; TRBD2 aligns across 15 bases. Germline loops: CDR1 SQVTM, CDR2 ANQGSEA. V was pared by 4 bases and J by 5 bases, with 18 bases of the junction left unmatched. CDR3 length: 19 amino acids. For the CDR3, the DNA is TGCAGCGTTGCGGAGGGGGCGACCGGGACTAGCGGGAGGATTGACGAGCAGTACTTC. This translates into CSVAEGATGTSGRIDEQYF.

CDR3 loop: CASSLVTEDLNYGYTF. CDR3 nucleotide sequence: TGTGCCAGCAGCTTAGTTACGGAGGACCTTAACTATGGCTACACCTTC. The chain employs TRBV11-2 and TRBJ1-2; D not resolved. Germline V lookup: CDR1 SGHAT, CDR2 FQNNGV. Trimming pared 1 base from V and 1 base from J, leaving 13 bases between. The CDR3 has 16 residues.

V gene TRBV6-6 combines with J gene TRBJ2-1; 7 bases match TRBD1. CDR1 and CDR2 from the germline V gene are MNHNY and SVGAGI (reference sequence). The trim removed 7 bases at V and 8 bases at J, leaving 8 bases unmatched. The CDR3 spans 13 residues. The CDR3, as DNA: TGTGCCAGCAAGTCCGGGACAGTAGATGAGCAGTTCTTC. It codes for CASKSGTVDEQFF.

As DNA, the CDR3 is TGTGCCAGCAGTTACTCGATGGACCTCATGAACACTGAAGCTTTCTTT. This translates into CASSYSMDLMNTEAFF. The rearrangement uses TRBV6-5 and TRBJ1-1; no firm D call. The CDR3 loop spans 16 amino acids. CDR1 MNHEY and CDR2 SVGAGI come from the germline V gene. The V and J ends lost 0 bases and 0 bases respectively, with 11 bases between them.

The genes are TRBV4-2 and TRBJ2-1; 12 nucleotides match TRBD2. Looked up from germline, CDR1 is LGHNA and CDR2 is YNFKEQ. V lost 3 bases, J lost 4 bases, and 7 bases stayed unmatched. The CDR3 runs to 17 residues. The CDR3 spells CASSQATSGGFYNEQFF. CDR3 coding DNA: TGTGCCAGCAGCCAGGCCACTAGCGGGGGGTTTTACAATGAGCAGTTCTTC.

This chain joins TRBV6-5 and TRBJ1-1, with D perhaps matching TRBD1 (6 bases). The CDR3 extends over 13 amino acids. V lost 6 bases, J lost 5 bases, and 13 bases lay in between. Germline assignment: CDR1 MNHEY and CDR2 SVGAGI. This CDR3 is CASSLQGGTEAFF. CDR3 nucleotides: TGTGCCAGCAGCTTACAGGGTGGTACTGAAGCTTTCTTT.

Within the sample, this clone is medium-sized. Written as DNA, the CDR3 is TGTGCCAGCTGGACAGTACATGGCTACACCTTC. Translated, it gives CASWTVHGYTF. The rearrangement uses TRBV18 and TRBJ1-2, with D maybe TRBD1 (6 bases). The CDR3 covers 11 residues. The ends were cut back, 7 bases at V and 6 bases at J, with 9 bases in the middle. The germline V gene encodes CDR1 KGHSH and CDR2 LQKENI.

The chain employs TRBV7-8 and TRBJ1-5; the D is unclear. CDR1 SGHVS and CDR2 FQNEAQ come from the germline V gene. The V end was cut by 6 bases, the J end by 6 bases, with 12 bases between. This CDR3 is built from 13 residues. CDR3 DNA sequence: TGTGCCAGCAGAGGGATGCCTAGTCAGCCCCAGCATTTT. Translated: CASRGMPSQPQHF.